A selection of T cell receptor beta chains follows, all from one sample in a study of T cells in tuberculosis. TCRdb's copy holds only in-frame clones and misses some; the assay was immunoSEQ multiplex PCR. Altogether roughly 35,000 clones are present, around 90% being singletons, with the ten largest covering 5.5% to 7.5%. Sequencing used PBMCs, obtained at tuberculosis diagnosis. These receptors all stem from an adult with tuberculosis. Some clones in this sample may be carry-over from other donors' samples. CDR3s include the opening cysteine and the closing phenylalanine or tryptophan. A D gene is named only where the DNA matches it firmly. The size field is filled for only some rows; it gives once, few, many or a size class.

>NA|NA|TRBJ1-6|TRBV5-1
TGCGCCAGCAGCTCGTGGGGGCTAAATAATTCACCCCTCCACTTT
CASSSWGLNNSPLHF
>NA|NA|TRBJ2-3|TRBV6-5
TGTGCCACCAGACGGGGGTGGATTTCGGATACGCAGTATTTT
CATRRGWISDTQYF
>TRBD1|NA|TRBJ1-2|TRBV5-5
TGTGCCAGCAGCTTGTCGACAGGGTTGAACTATGGCTACACCTTC
CASSLSTGLNYGYTF
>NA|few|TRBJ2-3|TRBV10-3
TGTGCCATCAGTGATGTAGTCCGCACTATAGATACGCAGTATTTT
CAISDVVRTIDTQYF
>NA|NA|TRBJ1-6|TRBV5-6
TGTGCCAGCAGCGGGGGCCCTGGTACCTATAATTCACCCCTCCACTTT
CASSGGPGTYNSPLHF
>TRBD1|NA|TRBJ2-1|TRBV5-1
TGCGCCAGCACGACGACAGGGGGCTCCTACAATGAGCAGTTCTTC
CASTTTGGSYNEQFF
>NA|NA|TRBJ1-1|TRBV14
TGTGCCAGCAGCCAAGAGGGGCTGCTGAACACTGAAGCTTTCTTT
CASSQEGLLNTEAFF
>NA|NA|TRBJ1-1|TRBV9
TGTGCCAGCAGCGTAGTTCGGGGGAACACTGAAGCTTTCTTT
CASSVVRGNTEAFF
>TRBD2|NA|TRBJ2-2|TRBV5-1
TGCGCCAGCAGCTTGTCAGCCGGGACTAGCGGGGGCGGGGAGCTGTTTTTT
CASSLSAGTSGGGELFF
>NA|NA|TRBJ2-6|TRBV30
TGTGCCTGGAGTGCAGGGGCTGGGGCCAACGTCCTGACTTTC
CAWSAGAGANVLTF
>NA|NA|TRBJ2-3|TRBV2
TGTGCCAGCAGTGAGAGTTGGCTAGCCACAGCTCATTTT
CASSESWLATAHF
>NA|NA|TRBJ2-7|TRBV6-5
TGTGCCAGCAGTTACTCATTGGCGGGGACCTACGAGCAGTACTTC
CASSYSLAGTYEQYF
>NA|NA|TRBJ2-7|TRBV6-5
TGTGCCAGCAGTTACGGAGGGGCCTCCTACGAGCAGTACTTC
CASSYGGASYEQYF
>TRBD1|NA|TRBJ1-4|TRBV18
TGTGCCAGCTCACCAAGGCAGGGACAGAATGAAAAACTGTTTTTT
CASSPRQGQNEKLFF
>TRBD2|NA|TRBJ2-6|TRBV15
TGTGCCACCAGCGGTATAGCGGGGGGTGGCTCTGGGGCCAACGTCCTGACTTTC
CATSGIAGGGSGANVLTF
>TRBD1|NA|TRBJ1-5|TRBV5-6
TGTGCCAGCAGCTTTACAGGGGGGATTAGCAATCAGCCCCAGCATTTT
CASSFTGGISNQPQHF
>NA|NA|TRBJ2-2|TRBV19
TGTGCCAGTACCACGCAGGGGTTGACCGGGGAGCTGTTTTTT
CASTTQGLTGELFF
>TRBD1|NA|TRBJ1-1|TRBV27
TGTGCCAGCAAGGAGGACAGGTTATGGAACACTGAAGCTTTCTTT
CASKEDRLWNTEAFF
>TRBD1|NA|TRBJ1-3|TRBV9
TGTGCCAGCAGCACCAGGACAGGGAGGGGAGACACCATATATTTT
CASSTRTGRGDTIYF
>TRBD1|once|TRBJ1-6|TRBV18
TGTGCCAGCTCAGGGGACAGCGAGAGCTCCTATAATTCACCCCTCCACTTT
CASSGDSESSYNSPLHF
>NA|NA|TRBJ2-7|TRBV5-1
TGCGCCAGCAGCTTGCCCGGGGACGAGCAGTACTTC
CASSLPGDEQYF
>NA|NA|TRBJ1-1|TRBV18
TGTGCCAGCTCACCTCGGGACATGAACACTGAAGCTTTCTTT
CASSPRDMNTEAFF
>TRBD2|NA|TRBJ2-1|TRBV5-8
TGTGCCAGCAGCGTCCGGACTAGCGGGGGGGCCTTTAATGAGCAGTTCTTC
CASSVRTSGGAFNEQFF
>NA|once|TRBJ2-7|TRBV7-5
TGTGTCAGAAGCTTAGTGTTTGGGCTTCCTTCCTACGAGCAGTACTTC
CVRSLVFGLPSYEQYF
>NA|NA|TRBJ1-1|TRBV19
TGTGCCAGTAGTATAGACAGGTTGAACACTGAAGCTTTCTTT
CASSIDRLNTEAFF
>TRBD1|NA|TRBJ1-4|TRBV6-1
TGTGCCAGCAGCGCGATGACAGGGCCACTTGAAAAACTGTTTTTT
CASSAMTGPLEKLFF
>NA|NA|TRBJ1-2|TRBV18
TGTGCCAGCTCACCACCCGCTACAGGCGACCGTCGCAATGGCTACACCTTC
CASSPPATGDRRNGYTF
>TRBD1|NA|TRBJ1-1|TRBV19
TGTGCCAGTAGTAGCAACAGGGGGGAGAACACTGAAGCTTTCTTT
CASSSNRGENTEAFF
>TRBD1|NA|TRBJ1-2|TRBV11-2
TGTGCCAGCAGACGTCCCGGGACAGGGCCCGCTTCCTATGGCTACACCTTC
CASRRPGTGPASYGYTF
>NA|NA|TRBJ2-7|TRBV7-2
TGTGCCAGCAGCTTAACTTACAGGAACTACGAGCAGTACTTC
CASSLTYRNYEQYF
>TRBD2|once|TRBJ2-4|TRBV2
TGTGCCAGCAGGGGCAGCGGGACTAAAAACATTCAGTACTTC
CASRGSGTKNIQYF
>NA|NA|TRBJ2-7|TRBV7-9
TGTGCCAGCAGCTTAGGAGGGAATAGCTACGAGCAGTACTTC
CASSLGGNSYEQYF
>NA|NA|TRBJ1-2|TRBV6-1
TGTGCCAGCAGCGACATGGGCGGGTACTATGGCTACACCTTC
CASSDMGGYYGYTF
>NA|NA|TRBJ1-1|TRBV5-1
TGCGCCAGCAGAATAGACAGATTCACTGAAGCTTTCTTT
CASRIDRFTEAFF
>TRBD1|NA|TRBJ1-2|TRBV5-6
TGTGCCAGCACGTTAAACAGGGGGGAGTGGAATTATGGCTACACCTTC
CASTLNRGEWNYGYTF
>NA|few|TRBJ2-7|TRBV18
TGTGCCAGCTCACCTTTTTTCGGACATCTCTTTTTCTACGAGCAGTACTTC
CASSPFFGHLFFYEQYF
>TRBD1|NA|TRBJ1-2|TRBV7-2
TGTGCCAGCAGCCCTACAGGGGGCATTGGCTACACCTTC
CASSPTGGIGYTF
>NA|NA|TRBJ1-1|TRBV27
TGTGCCAGCAGTTTAATTCGGGGGAACACTGAAGCTTTCTTT
CASSLIRGNTEAFF